This is a list of T cell receptor beta chains from one sample in a study of OX40 agonist ivuxolimab in advanced cancers. Data came from immunoSEQ multiplex PCR; TCRdb stores just in-frame clones and leaves some out. The top ten hold less than 8% of the sample, which has fewer than 100,000 clones, about 94% seen once. This specimen was CD4+ or CD8+ T cells sorted from blood, taken in a trial of the OX40 agonist ivuxolimab. Source of these receptors: an adult with an advanced solid tumor such as melanoma, head and neck, liver or kidney cancer. Both conserved end residues are part of each CDR3. Each record gives: J gene, V gene, D gene, clone size, CDR3 DNA, CDR3 protein. D genes are given only for firm matches. Where a row states a size, it is once, few, many or the class of an expanded clone; other rows omit it.

J gene: TRBJ2-1
V gene: TRBV6-1
D gene: -
clone size: -
CDR3 DNA: TGTGCCAGCAGTGAAGGTGGCAATGAGCAGTTCTTC
CDR3 protein: CASSEGGNEQFF

J gene: TRBJ2-2
V gene: TRBV5-6
D gene: -
clone size: -
CDR3 DNA: TGTGCCAGCAGTTCCGCGTATTTCGACACCGGGGAGCTGTTTTTT
CDR3 protein: CASSSAYFDTGELFF

J gene: TRBJ2-1
V gene: TRBV6-5
D gene: -
clone size: -
CDR3 DNA: TGTGCCAGCAGTTACAGTCAGAAAAATGAGCAGTTCTTC
CDR3 protein: CASSYSQKNEQFF

J gene: TRBJ2-1
V gene: TRBV7-3
D gene: -
clone size: -
CDR3 DNA: TGTGCCAGCAGCTTAAACGGACAGTCTAGCAATGAGCAGTTCTTC
CDR3 protein: CASSLNGQSSNEQFF

J gene: TRBJ2-7
V gene: TRBV5-8
D gene: -
clone size: -
CDR3 DNA: TGTGCCAGCAGCTTGGGGCAGGCTCGCGAGCAGTACTTC
CDR3 protein: CASSLGQAREQYF

J gene: TRBJ2-7
V gene: TRBV5-5
D gene: -
clone size: -
CDR3 DNA: TGTGCCAGCAGCCACCACACCGAGCAGTACTTC
CDR3 protein: CASSHHTEQYF

J gene: TRBJ1-5
V gene: TRBV19
D gene: -
clone size: -
CDR3 DNA: TGTGCCAGTTTGCCCGAGGGCCCTTATAGCAATCAGCCCCAGCATTTT
CDR3 protein: CASLPEGPYSNQPQHF

J gene: TRBJ1-6
V gene: TRBV7-6
D gene: TRBD1
clone size: -
CDR3 DNA: TGTGCCAGCAGCTACGACAGGGGCTCACCCCTCCACTTT
CDR3 protein: CASSYDRGSPLHF

J gene: TRBJ2-3
V gene: TRBV18
D gene: -
clone size: -
CDR3 DNA: TGTGCCAGCTCACCACGGGGGGCGCGTAGCACAGATACGCAGTATTTT
CDR3 protein: CASSPRGARSTDTQYF

J gene: TRBJ2-7
V gene: TRBV14
D gene: -
clone size: -
CDR3 DNA: TGTGCCAGCAGCACTCGGACAGTGGACTACGAGCAGTACTTC
CDR3 protein: CASSTRTVDYEQYF

J gene: TRBJ1-1
V gene: TRBV4-3
D gene: -
clone size: -
CDR3 DNA: TGCGCCAGCAGCCAAGAACTTATGGGACGAACTGAAGCTTTCTTT
CDR3 protein: CASSQELMGRTEAFF

J gene: TRBJ2-1
V gene: TRBV11-2
D gene: TRBD2
clone size: -
CDR3 DNA: TGTGCCAGCAGCCCGAGCGGGAACTCCTACAATGAGCAGTTCTTC
CDR3 protein: CASSPSGNSYNEQFF

J gene: TRBJ2-2
V gene: TRBV29-1
D gene: TRBD1
clone size: -
CDR3 DNA: TGCAGCGTGACGGGACAGGGTGCCGGGGAGCTGTTTTTT
CDR3 protein: CSVTGQGAGELFF

J gene: TRBJ1-1
V gene: TRBV5-4
D gene: -
clone size: -
CDR3 DNA: TGTGCCAGCAGCCCCCTGGCGCGGGCCCCTAACACTGAAGCTTTCTTT
CDR3 protein: CASSPLARAPNTEAFF

J gene: TRBJ2-4
V gene: TRBV5-6
D gene: TRBD1
clone size: once
CDR3 DNA: TGTGCCAGCAGCCCCAGTGACAGGGTCGGAGCCAAAAACATTCAGTACTTC
CDR3 protein: CASSPSDRVGAKNIQYF

J gene: TRBJ2-7
V gene: TRBV18
D gene: -
clone size: once
CDR3 DNA: TGTGCCAGCTCACCCTCGGACGGTTACTCCTACGAGCAGTACTTC
CDR3 protein: CASSPSDGYSYEQYF

J gene: TRBJ2-3
V gene: TRBV27
D gene: TRBD2
clone size: -
CDR3 DNA: TGTGCCAGCAGTTTATCGCTAGCGGGAGGGCCAACAGATACGCAGTATTTT
CDR3 protein: CASSLSLAGGPTDTQYF

J gene: TRBJ2-5
V gene: TRBV4-2
D gene: -
clone size: -
CDR3 DNA: TGTGCCAGCAGCCCTCCCGGGGCCCAAGAGACCCAGTACTTC
CDR3 protein: CASSPPGAQETQYF

J gene: TRBJ2-3
V gene: TRBV28
D gene: -
clone size: -
CDR3 DNA: TGTGCCAGCCGCACCGAGGGCGCTGCAGATACGCAGTATTTT
CDR3 protein: CASRTEGAADTQYF

J gene: TRBJ2-3
V gene: TRBV5-6
D gene: -
clone size: -
CDR3 DNA: TGTGCCAGCAGCGGGGGCACAGATACGCAGTATTTT
CDR3 protein: CASSGGTDTQYF

J gene: TRBJ2-7
V gene: TRBV2
D gene: -
clone size: -
CDR3 DNA: TGTGCCAGCAGTTCCCGGGGCTACGAGCAGTACTTC
CDR3 protein: CASSSRGYEQYF

J gene: TRBJ2-7
V gene: TRBV6-6
D gene: TRBD1
clone size: -
CDR3 DNA: TGTGCCAGCAGTTACCGGGACAGAGCCTACGAGCAGTACTTC
CDR3 protein: CASSYRDRAYEQYF

J gene: TRBJ2-7
V gene: TRBV4-1
D gene: -
clone size: once
CDR3 DNA: TGCGCCAGCAGCCAAGATTTGGAAGAGGGTTCCTACGAGCAGTACTTC
CDR3 protein: CASSQDLEEGSYEQYF

J gene: TRBJ2-7
V gene: TRBV4-2
D gene: -
clone size: -
CDR3 DNA: TGTGCCAGCAGCCCCCGGGAACCCTACGAGCAGTACTTC
CDR3 protein: CASSPREPYEQYF

J gene: TRBJ1-2
V gene: TRBV18
D gene: -
clone size: -
CDR3 DNA: TGTGCCAGCTCACCCCCGACGGACATCTTCTATGGCTACACCTTC
CDR3 protein: CASSPPTDIFYGYTF

J gene: TRBJ2-1
V gene: TRBV30
D gene: TRBD2
clone size: -
CDR3 DNA: TGTGCCTGGAGGCAAGAAGCGGGAGGGCGAGGTCCCCAGTTCTTC
CDR3 protein: CAWRQEAGGRGPQFF

J gene: TRBJ1-2
V gene: TRBV9
D gene: TRBD1
clone size: -
CDR3 DNA: TGTGCCAGCAGCGCCCCCAGGGGGCATGGCTACACCTTC
CDR3 protein: CASSAPRGHGYTF

J gene: TRBJ2-5
V gene: TRBV2
D gene: TRBD2
clone size: once
CDR3 DNA: TGTGCCAGCAGTGATCTAGCGGGGGGGCAAGAGACCCAGTACTTC
CDR3 protein: CASSDLAGGQETQYF

J gene: TRBJ2-5
V gene: TRBV13
D gene: -
clone size: -
CDR3 DNA: TGTGCCAGCAGCTTTCGCCAGACCCAAGAGACCCAGTACTTC
CDR3 protein: CASSFRQTQETQYF

J gene: TRBJ2-7
V gene: TRBV7-9
D gene: TRBD2
clone size: -
CDR3 DNA: TGTGCCAGCAGCTGGGGACTAGCGGGAGGAGAGCAGTACTTC
CDR3 protein: CASSWGLAGGEQYF

J gene: TRBJ2-2
V gene: TRBV7-3
D gene: TRBD2
clone size: -
CDR3 DNA: TGTGCCAGCAGCTTCGGCGGGAGAGCCGACACCGGGGAGCTGTTTTTT
CDR3 protein: CASSFGGRADTGELFF

J gene: TRBJ1-1
V gene: TRBV10-3
D gene: TRBD1
clone size: -
CDR3 DNA: TGTGCCATCAGTGAGGACGATACAGGGGGGGACACTGAAGCTTTCTTT
CDR3 protein: CAISEDDTGGDTEAFF

J gene: TRBJ1-1
V gene: TRBV13
D gene: -
clone size: few
CDR3 DNA: TGTGCCAGCAGCTTAGGGTACTCCACTGAAGCTTTCTTT
CDR3 protein: CASSLGYSTEAFF

J gene: TRBJ2-3
V gene: TRBV11-3
D gene: -
clone size: -
CDR3 DNA: TGTGCCAGCAGCTTAACAGGGAGGGATACGCAGTATTTT
CDR3 protein: CASSLTGRDTQYF

J gene: TRBJ2-5
V gene: TRBV29-1
D gene: -
clone size: -
CDR3 DNA: TGCAGCGTTGTGGACTATCGGGAGACCCAGTACTTC
CDR3 protein: CSVVDYRETQYF

J gene: TRBJ2-1
V gene: TRBV6-1
D gene: -
clone size: -
CDR3 DNA: TGTGCCAGCACCCGAAGTTCCTCCTACAATGAGCAGTTCTTC
CDR3 protein: CASTRSSSYNEQFF

J gene: TRBJ2-1
V gene: TRBV28
D gene: TRBD1
clone size: -
CDR3 DNA: TGTGCCAGCAGTCCTTACAGGGGAAGGGACGATGAGCAGTTCTTC
CDR3 protein: CASSPYRGRDDEQFF

J gene: TRBJ2-7
V gene: TRBV12-2
D gene: -
clone size: -
CDR3 DNA: TGTGCAAGTCGCTTAGGGATTAACGGGGCTTATGAGCAGTACTTC
CDR3 protein: CASRLGINGAYEQYF

J gene: TRBJ2-1
V gene: TRBV9
D gene: TRBD2
clone size: few
CDR3 DNA: TGTGCCAGCAGCCGGACTAGCGGGGGGGCGTTTCATGAGCAGTTCTTC
CDR3 protein: CASSRTSGGAFHEQFF

J gene: TRBJ1-1
V gene: TRBV19
D gene: -
clone size: -
CDR3 DNA: TGTGCCAGTAGTACGGGTGTCCCGGAGACTGAAGCTTTCTTT
CDR3 protein: CASSTGVPETEAFF

J gene: TRBJ2-1
V gene: TRBV4-2
D gene: -
clone size: -
CDR3 DNA: TGTGCCAGCAGCCAAGATAATGGGGTCAATGAGCAGTTCTTC
CDR3 protein: CASSQDNGVNEQFF

J gene: TRBJ1-1
V gene: TRBV7-9
D gene: -
clone size: -
CDR3 DNA: TGTGCCAGCAGCTTAGAACTCACTGAAGCTTTCTTT
CDR3 protein: CASSLELTEAFF

J gene: TRBJ1-2
V gene: TRBV27
D gene: -
clone size: -
CDR3 DNA: TGTGCCAGCAGTTTAAGGGGCTCTGGGTATGGCTACACCTTC
CDR3 protein: CASSLRGSGYGYTF

J gene: TRBJ2-1
V gene: TRBV4-1
D gene: TRBD2
clone size: -
CDR3 DNA: TGCGCCAGCAGCCTCTATCCCGTTAGCGGGAGGGCCGGTAATGAGCAGTTCTTC
CDR3 protein: CASSLYPVSGRAGNEQFF

J gene: TRBJ2-7
V gene: TRBV2
D gene: -
clone size: -
CDR3 DNA: TGTGCCTGTACGGGACCAACCTACGAGCAGTACTTC
CDR3 protein: CACTGPTYEQYF

J gene: TRBJ2-1
V gene: TRBV6-5
D gene: -
clone size: once
CDR3 DNA: TGTGCCAGCAGTTATTTTGAGGGTTCGTATGAGCAGTTCTTC
CDR3 protein: CASSYFEGSYEQFF

J gene: TRBJ1-1
V gene: TRBV4-1
D gene: -
clone size: -
CDR3 DNA: TGCGCCAGCAGACCCACTTTGGCGGACCCCACTGAAGCTTTCTTT
CDR3 protein: CASRPTLADPTEAFF

J gene: TRBJ2-3
V gene: TRBV4-1
D gene: -
clone size: -
CDR3 DNA: TGCGCCAGCAGCCAAGACCTTAGGGGCACAGATACGCAGTATTTT
CDR3 protein: CASSQDLRGTDTQYF

J gene: TRBJ1-2
V gene: TRBV6-5
D gene: -
clone size: -
CDR3 DNA: TGTGCCAGCAGTTACGAGGGGGGCTTAGTCTATGGCTACACCTTC
CDR3 protein: CASSYEGGLVYGYTF

J gene: TRBJ1-2
V gene: TRBV4-1
D gene: -
clone size: -
CDR3 DNA: TGCGCCAGCAGCCAAGAACAATACCTTACCGTTTATGGCTACACCTTC
CDR3 protein: CASSQEQYLTVYGYTF

J gene: TRBJ1-3
V gene: TRBV29-1
D gene: TRBD1
clone size: -
CDR3 DNA: TGCAGCGTTGAACCCCAGGACAGGGGAGGAAACACCATATATTTT
CDR3 protein: CSVEPQDRGGNTIYF